These 23 T cell receptor beta chains share one sample of origin, sequenced in a study of T cell repertoires in cytomegalovirus infection. The antigens of these receptors remain unknown. TCRdb reanalysed the reads using MiXCR and keeps one entry per CDR3 protein. Among hundreds of thousands of distinct CDR3 sequences, 25% to 30% were seen once, and the ten largest hold around 20%. This material consisted of cultured PBMCs, taken from culture after CMV antigen stimulation. These receptors originate from a human donor in good health (CMV status not recorded). Some clones in this sample may be carry-over from other donors' samples.

The chain couples TRBV7-8 to TRBJ1-6, with D uncertain. The germline V and J ends were trimmed by 3 bases and 5 bases, with 23 bases remaining between them. Germline CDR1 SGHVS, CDR2 FQNEAQ. The CDR3 is made up of 19 amino acids. This CDR3 reads CASSFLAQLGKGNNSPLHF. The DNA of the CDR3 is TGTGCCAGCAGCTTTTTAGCCCAACTGGGAAAGGGTAATAATTCACCCCTCCACTTT.

The table lists this clonotype with a few counts. The chain joins TRBV11-2 to TRBJ1-2; D might be TRBD1 (5 bases). CDR3 length: 13 amino acids. The ends were cut back, 4 bases at V and 2 bases at J, with 8 bases in the middle. Germline V gene data show CDR1 as SGHAT and CDR2 as FQNNGV. Written as DNA, the CDR3 is TGTGCCAGCAGCTCGGACAAAAACTATGGCTACACCTTC. Translation gives CASSSDKNYGYTF.

The chain combines TRBV19 with TRBJ1-3; 9 bases fit TRBD1. CDR1 is LNHDA, CDR2 SQIVND, per germline (reference sequence). V dropped 5 bases and J dropped 4; count of bases not matched to a gene: 6. This CDR3 is built from 15 residues. The CDR3 nucleotides are TGTGCCAGTAGTCTAGGACAGGGGCTCGGAAACACCATATATTTT. Translated: CASSLGQGLGNTIYF.

The V gene is TRBV20-1, the J gene TRBJ2-7; TRBD2 matches at 8 bases. Germline V lookup: CDR1 DFQATT, CDR2 SNEGSKA (reference sequence). The J segment lost 0 bases and the V segment lost 3 bases, leaving 10 bases of the junction unmatched. The CDR3 sequence is 16 residues long. Here the CDR3 DNA reads TGCAGTGCTAGCGGTACATCCGGACTAGCCTCCTACGAGCAGTACTTC. Its translation is CSASGTSGLASYEQYF.

The chain links TRBV20-1 to TRBJ1-3; no definite D call. CDR3 length: 13 residues. CDR1 and CDR2 from the germline V gene are DFQATT and SNEGSKA (reference sequence). The ends were cut back, 5 bases at V and 1 base at J, with 9 bases in the middle. CDR3 in amino acids: CSAWTVSGNTIYF. DNA for the CDR3: TGCAGTGCTTGGACGGTGTCTGGAAACACCATATATTTT.

The chain has TRBV10-3 and TRBJ1-1, with a possible D match to TRBD1 (5 bases). The length of the CDR3 is 12 residues. Trimming took 7 bases from V and 1 from J, leaving 7 bases between them. Germline V gene data show CDR1 as ENHRY and CDR2 as SYGVKD. In nucleotides, the CDR3 is TGTGCCATCAAGGGGACGAACACTGAAGCTTTCTTT. The encoded protein is CAIKGTNTEAFF.

V is TRBV7-8 and J is TRBJ2-5; 7 positions agree with TRBD1. This CDR3 spans 15 amino acids. The germline gives CDR1 SGHVS, CDR2 FQNEAQ. The V gene end was trimmed by 5 bases and the J gene end by 2 bases; junction bases not matched to a gene: 8. In DNA, the CDR3 is TGTGCCAGCAGCCCCCTCGGACAGGTGCAAGAGACCCAGTACTTC. Translated, it gives CASSPLGQVQETQYF.

The chain links TRBV28 to TRBJ1-6; D gene ambiguous. Trimming removed 5 bases at V and 7 bases at J, with 12 bases between. Germline V CDR1 and CDR2: MDHEN, SYDVKM. This CDR3 has 14 amino acids. The DNA of the CDR3 is TGTGCCAGCAGTGTCAGGAGGATGAATTCACCCCTCCACTTT. It codes for CASSVRRMNSPLHF.

The CDR3 nucleotides read TGTGCCAGCAGTCCTACAGGGAACGAGCAGTACTTC. Residues: CASSPTGNEQYF. The rearrangement links TRBV6-6 to TRBJ2-7; D may be TRBD1 (6 bases). The CDR3 extends over 12 amino acids. The germline V gene encodes CDR1 MNHNY and CDR2 SVGAGI (reference sequence). The germline V and J ends were trimmed by 5 bases and 5 bases, with 10 bases remaining between them.

The J gene is TRBJ1-6, the V gene TRBV4-2, with a possible D match to TRBD1 (5 bases). CDR3 length: 15 residues. From germline, CDR1 is LGHNA and CDR2 YNFKEQ. V was shortened by 1 base and J by 8 bases, with 12 bases between the two germline ends. The CDR3 region has the DNA TGTGCCAGCAGCCAAGGAAGGGGTAGGGATTCACCCCTCCACTTT. Translating gives CASSQGRGRDSPLHF.

The J gene is TRBJ1-1, the V gene TRBV6-5; D uncertain. Germline CDR1 reads MNHEY; CDR2 reads SVGAGI. CDR3 length equals 13 residues. Trimming cost V 0 bases and J 6 bases, with 8 bases left between them. DNA of the CDR3: TGTGCCAGCAGTTACTCTCCGGGATCTGAAGCTTTCTTT. Its protein is CASSYSPGSEAFF.

This clonotype was detected a few times. The chain links TRBV11-1 to TRBJ2-1; possibly TRBD2 for D (7 bases). Trimming shortened V by 6 bases and J by 1 base, and 16 bases separated the two germline ends. CDR1 is SGHAT, CDR2 FQDESV, per germline (reference sequence). There are 16 residues in the CDR3. The CDR3 DNA reads as TGTGCCAGCAGGAAACGGGGGAGGGGGTCCTACAATGAGCAGTTCTTC. Its translation is CASRKRGRGSYNEQFF.

This chain links TRBV30 with TRBJ2-1; the D is unclear. V gave up 2 bases and J gave up 5 bases, with 10 bases separating them. This CDR3 has 13 amino acids. Germline CDR1 GTSNPN, CDR2 SVGIG (reference sequence). The CDR3 DNA is TGTGCCTGGAGTAGGTGGATAGACAATGAGCAGTTCTTC. It yields the protein CAWSRWIDNEQFF.

This clonotype was seen a few times. The V call is TRBV6-1, the J call TRBJ1-1, with a weak D call TRBD1 (6 bases). Germline values: CDR1 MNHNS, CDR2 SASEGT. V was cut by 4 bases and J by 4 bases, with 13 bases left in between. The CDR3 loop spans 14 amino acids. The CDR3 DNA follows: TGTGCCAGCAGTGCCCCGGGAGGGGGCACTGAAGCTTTCTTT. Protein sequence: CASSAPGGGTEAFF.

The chain carries TRBV5-1 and TRBJ1-1, with 7 bases matching TRBD1. Germline lookup yields CDR1 SGHRS and CDR2 YFSETQ. The CDR3 has 15 amino acids. V lost 2 bases to trimming and J lost 3 bases; unmatched junction nucleotides: 7. CDR3 DNA sequence: TGCGCCAGCAGCTTTCCCCCAGGGGGGGACACTGAAGCTTTCTTT. Its translation is CASSFPPGGDTEAFF.

The table lists this clonotype with a few counts. This chain joins TRBV6-1 and TRBJ2-5; 11 positions agree with TRBD2. This CDR3 spans 14 amino acids. CDR1 is MNHNS, CDR2 SASEGT, per germline. The J segment lost 4 bases and the V segment lost 4 bases, leaving 2 bases of the junction unmatched. The CDR3 nucleotides are TGTGCCAGCAGTGTAGCGGGAGGGCCAGAGACCCAGTACTTC. Its translation: CASSVAGGPETQYF.

Concerning this clonotype itself: A read error may explain this, as a much larger clone is one base away. The chain has TRBV28 and TRBJ1-4, with TRBD1 identical over 9 bases. Germline values: CDR1 MDHEN, CDR2 SYDVKM. The CDR3 totals 15 residues. CDR3 sequence: CASRLQGAANEKLLF. For the CDR3, the DNA is TGTGCCAGCAGACTACAGGGGGCAGCTAATGAAAAACTGCTTTTT.

This clonotype appeared a few times. The chain recombines TRBV6-5 with TRBJ1-1; the D is unclear. The germline gives CDR1 MNHEY, CDR2 SVGAGI. Deletions cut 5 bases from V and 0 bases from J, with 10 bases between. The CDR3 is made up of 14 amino acids. The CDR3 region has the DNA TGTGCCAGCAGTCCCCGCAGCTTGAACACTGAAGCTTTCTTT. Its translation is CASSPRSLNTEAFF.

Many counts were recorded for this clonotype. The chain joins TRBV12-3 or TRBV12-4 to TRBJ2-2, with 7 nucleotides matching TRBD1. CDR3 size: 15 residues. The V gene end was trimmed by 6 bases and the J gene end by 1 base; junction bases not matched to a gene: 5. CDR3 nucleotide sequence: TGTGCCAGCAGCTTAAGACAGGGGAACACCGGGGAGCTGTTTTTT. This gives the protein CASSLRQGNTGELFF.

There are many counts of this clonotype. The rearrangement links TRBV11-2 to TRBJ1-2; 8 nucleotides agree with TRBD1. CDR1 is SGHAT, CDR2 FQNNGV, per germline. V was clipped by 5 bases and J by 4 bases; unmatched bases: 12. This CDR3 contains 16 residues. This CDR3 reads CASSPTGTGSFYGYTF. CDR3 sequence (DNA): TGTGCCAGCAGCCCTACCGGGACAGGAAGTTTCTATGGCTACACCTTC.

V gene TRBV27 combines with J gene TRBJ1-5; 10 positions agree with TRBD1. Germline trimming cut 4 bases from V and 2 bases from J; bases unmatched to any gene: 5. Germline-derived CDR1 and CDR2 are MNHEY and SMNVEV (reference sequence). CDR3 length: 16 amino acids. CDR3 sequence (DNA): TGTGCCAGCAGTTGGGACAGGGGCATTTGCAATCAGCCCCAGCATTTT. This sequence encodes CASSWDRGICNQPQHF.

The J gene is TRBJ1-1, the V gene TRBV19; TRBD1 matches at 11 bases. The CDR3 length is 14 residues. Trimming cost V 6 bases and J 7 bases; bases outside gene matches: 7. The germline gives CDR1 LNHDA, CDR2 SQIVND (reference sequence). CDR3 amino acids: CASRWTGGGLEAFF. Here the CDR3 DNA reads TGTGCCAGTAGATGGACAGGGGGCGGTCTTGAAGCTTTCTTT.

This clonotype appeared many times. The V call is TRBV6-1, the J call TRBJ1-1, with a tentative D call TRBD1 (5 bases). V was cut by 4 bases and J by 6 bases, with 15 bases left in between. The germline CDR1 and CDR2 sequences are MNHNS and SASEGT. The length of the CDR3 is 14 residues. CDR3 sequence: CASSARGGRAEAFF. For the CDR3, the DNA is TGTGCCAGCAGTGCGCGTGGGGGAAGAGCTGAAGCTTTCTTT.